The source of this T cell receptor (beta chain) is a study of beta chain features in type 1 diabetes. This clone was seen only a few times. Trimming at V came to 7 bases and at J to 2 bases, leaving 7 bases not matched to a gene. The CDR3 has 14 residues. Germline CDR1 reads LNHDA; CDR2 reads SQIVND (reference sequence). It was via CD45RO/CCR7/CD25/CD127/CD95/CD27 that CD4+ naive, central memory, regulatory and stem cell-like memory cells were sorted. cDNA synthesis used the whole RNA isolate, giving expressed TCRB sequences. The table came from immunoSEQ multiplex PCR; TCRdb's copy has only in-frame clones and leaves some out. Of under 800,000 clones in the sample, about 16% were seen once.

The V and J genes are TRBV19 and TRBJ2-5; 7 nucleotides line up with TRBD1. The sequence was collected from a young man in good health. The sample was naive CD4+ T cells from blood. CDR3 region: CASNKGTEQETQYF. Here the CDR3 DNA reads TGTGCCAGTAATAAAGGGACAGAACAAGAGACCCAGTACTTC.